Listed here are 22 T cell receptor beta chains from one sample, sequenced in a study of T cell responses to AZD1222 COVID-19 vaccine. The repertoire was sequenced with immunoSEQ multiplex PCR; TCRdb's copy has only in-frame clones and lacks some. Here the sample spans more than 100,000 clones, 93% being singletons. The sequencing used peripheral blood, collected on day 0 of AZD1222 vaccination. The origin of the receptors is an adult in good health.

The CDR3 coding sequence is TGTGCCAGCAGCATTCGACCGAACACCGGGGAGCTGTTTTTT. Amino acids: CASSIRPNTGELFF. The chain joins TRBV9 to TRBJ2-2; D remains unclear. V was pared by 4 bases and J by 0 bases, with 7 bases between. The CDR3 consists of 14 residues. The germline V gene has CDR1 SGDLS and CDR2 YYNGEE.

The chain carries TRBV6-5 and TRBJ1-5, with unresolved D. CDR3 length equals 13 residues. CDR1 MNHEY and CDR2 SVGAGI come from the germline V gene. V lost 8 bases and J lost 0, with 8 bases in between. CDR3 DNA sequence: TGTGCCAGCGGGCTTAGTAGCAATCAGCCCCAGCATTTT. Its protein is CASGLSSNQPQHF.

This clone was detected only once. The V gene is TRBV4-2, the J gene TRBJ2-5, with D unclear. The CDR3 is made up of 15 amino acids. Germline lookup yields CDR1 LGHNA and CDR2 YNFKEQ. V was shortened by 1 base and J by 5 bases, with 14 bases between the two germline ends. CDR3 residues: CASSQVLDRFETQYF. The CDR3 DNA reads TGTGCCAGCAGCCAAGTCCTGGACCGTTTTGAGACCCAGTACTTC.

CDR3 in amino acids: CARDRGNTDTQYF. In nucleotides, the CDR3 is TGTGCCAGAGACAGGGGTAACACAGATACGCAGTATTTT. The chain recombines TRBV2 with TRBJ2-3; 8 nucleotides line up with TRBD1. Germline V CDR1 and CDR2: SNHLY, FYNNEI. The CDR3 totals 13 residues. V shed 9 bases and J 2 bases; nucleotides not matched to a gene: 4. The complete variable domain, with remaining parts taken from reference TRBV2 and TRBJ2-3, reads EPEVTQTPSHQVTQMGQEVILRCVPISNHLYFYWYRQILGQKVEFLVSFYNNEISEKSEIFDDQFSVERPDGSNFTLKIRSTKLEDSAMYFCARDRGNTDTQYFGPGTRLTVL.

This chain links TRBV7-9 with TRBJ1-3, with D hard to call. Trimming took 3 bases from V and 2 from J, leaving 14 bases between them. Germline CDR1 is SEHNR and CDR2 is FQNEAQ (reference sequence). The CDR3 totals 16 residues. The CDR3 DNA reads as TGTGCCAGCAGCTTCGGTGGTCGCAGTACTGGAAACACCATATATTTT. This encodes CASSFGGRSTGNTIYF.

The genes are TRBV5-4 and TRBJ2-3; D might be TRBD2 (6 bases). With 0 bases removed from V and 3 bases from J, the gap between germline ends came to 14 bases. The CDR3 contains 16 residues. The germline V gene has CDR1 SGHNT and CDR2 YYREEE (reference sequence). The CDR3 nucleotides read TGTGCCAGCAGCTTGGCGGGAGCGGGTGATACAGATACGCAGTATTTT. It specifies CASSLAGAGDTDTQYF.

The chain recombines TRBV6-1 with TRBJ2-3; D gene uncertain. V lost 1 base and J lost 4, with 3 bases in between. The CDR3 loop spans 12 amino acids. The germline V gene has CDR1 MNHNS and CDR2 SASEGT. CDR3 protein: CASSEGADTQYF. The CDR3 DNA follows: TGTGCCAGCAGTGAAGGGGCAGATACGCAGTATTTT.

The chain links TRBV28 to TRBJ2-7; 12 bases align to TRBD2. The ends lost 6 bases at V and 3 bases at J; junction bases unmatched: 15. The CDR3 has 18 residues. Germline V gene lookup returns CDR1 MDHEN and CDR2 SYDVKM. The CDR3 region is CASSHRIRTSGNVYEQYF. In DNA, the CDR3 is TGTGCCAGCAGCCACCGGATAAGGACTAGCGGGAATGTCTACGAGCAGTACTTC.

This clone showed up just once. This sequence joins TRBV3-1 (or the pseudogene TRBV3-2) and TRBJ2-5; the D gene is possibly TRBD1 (6 bases). The CDR3 runs 12 residues. V lost 4 bases to trimming and J lost 5 bases, with 8 bases between them. In germline, CDR1 is LGHDT, CDR2 YNNKEL (reference sequence). Here the CDR3 reads CASSRGLETQYF. The DNA of the CDR3 is TGTGCCAGCAGCCGGGGGCTGGAGACCCAGTACTTC.

V usage is TRBV28 and J usage is TRBJ2-7, with a tentative D call TRBD1 (5 bases). CDR1 is MDHEN and CDR2 is SYDVKM in the germline V gene. Trimming removed 6 bases at V and 4 bases at J, with 16 bases between. The CDR3 covers 14 residues. The CDR3 region is CASSLGAPSYEQYF. Here the CDR3 DNA reads TGTGCCAGCAGCCTTGGGGCACCCTCTTACGAGCAGTACTTC.

The chain recombines TRBV11-2 with TRBJ1-1, with D tentatively TRBD1 (6 bases). The CDR3 is 14 amino acids. Germline V gives CDR1 SGHAT, CDR2 FQNNGV. Between the trimmed V and J ends, which lost 7 bases and 0 bases, there was a span of 12 bases. The CDR3 coding sequence is TGTGCCAGCACCCCGGGACACATGAACACTGAAGCTTTCTTT. Amino acid sequence: CASTPGHMNTEAFF.

This clone was seen a handful of times. This sequence joins TRBV25-1 and TRBJ1-5, with D uncertain. Trimming took 8 bases from V and 2 from J, leaving 22 bases between them. This CDR3 spans 17 amino acids. Germline V gives CDR1 MGHDK, CDR2 SYGVNS. The CDR3 loop reads CASPGSGGSHGNQPQHF. CDR3 nucleotide sequence: TGTGCCAGCCCCGGGTCGGGAGGGAGTCATGGCAATCAGCCCCAGCATTTT.

The rearrangement joins TRBV6-5 to TRBJ2-3; 9 bases map to TRBD2. CDR1 is MNHEY, CDR2 SVGAGI, per germline. With 2 bases clipped from V and 6 bases from J, the junction kept 6 bases outside the gene matches. This CDR3 has 15 amino acids. The CDR3 DNA follows: TGTGCCAGCAGTTACCTGGGACTAGCTATCGATACGCAGTATTTT. It codes for CASSYLGLAIDTQYF.

V usage is TRBV4-3 and J usage is TRBJ2-2; D is uncertain. The CDR3 loop spans 15 amino acids. The germline CDR1 and CDR2 sequences are LGHNA and YSLEER. Trimming removed 1 base at V and 4 bases at J, with 10 bases between. The CDR3 region has the DNA TGCGCCAGCAGCCAAGCGCATCCAAGCACCGGGGAGCTGTTTTTT. Protein: CASSQAHPSTGELFF.

The V gene is TRBV5-4, the J gene TRBJ2-7, with TRBD2 matching over 8 bases. Germline CDR1 and CDR2: SGHNT and YYREEE (reference sequence). Trimming removed 3 bases from V and 4 bases from J; junction bases left unmatched: 12. There are 16 residues in the CDR3. CDR3 residues: CASSSTLLAAPYEQYF. The CDR3 DNA is TGTGCCAGCAGCTCAACACTACTAGCGGCGCCTTACGAGCAGTACTTC.

V and J are TRBV11-2 and TRBJ2-7; no clear D. The CDR3 is 15 residues long. V lost 5 bases, J lost 2 bases, and 16 bases lay in between. CDR1 and CDR2 (germline): SGHAT, FQNNGV. CDR3: CASSPTPPTTYEQYF. The CDR3 coding sequence is TGTGCCAGCAGCCCTACTCCCCCTACCACCTACGAGCAGTACTTC. Based on the CDR3 plus reference TRBV11-2 and TRBJ2-7, the full variable domain is EAGVAQSPRYKIIEKRQSVAFWCNPISGHATLYWYQQILGQGPKLLIQFQNNGVVDDSQLPKDRFSAERLKGVDSTLKIQPAKLEDSAVYLCASSPTPPTTYEQYFGPGTRLTVT.

CDR3 sequence (DNA): TGCGCCAGCAGTGGAACCGGCTACAATGAGCAGTTCTTC. This sequence encodes CASSGTGYNEQFF. This sequence joins TRBV10-1 and TRBJ2-1; D remains unclear. From germline, CDR1 is WNHNN and CDR2 SYGVQD (reference sequence). V lost 4 bases and J lost 3, with 7 bases in between. The CDR3 length is 13 residues.

The chain employs TRBV5-1 and TRBJ2-3, with 11 bases matching TRBD2. V was clipped by 2 bases and J by 2 bases; unmatched bases: 4. Germline loops: CDR1 SGHRS, CDR2 YFSETQ. The CDR3 is made up of 16 amino acids. The CDR3 DNA sequence: TGCGCCAGCAGCTTAGGGACTAGCGGCAACACAGATACGCAGTATTTT. This sequence encodes CASSLGTSGNTDTQYF.

This chain links TRBV11-3 with TRBJ1-1; D gene unclear. This CDR3 is 13 amino acids long. Germline V gene lookup returns CDR1 SGHNT and CDR2 YENEEA. Trimming removed 5 bases at V and 0 bases at J, with 7 bases between. The CDR3, as DNA: TGTGCCAGCAGCATAAACCTGAACACTGAAGCTTTCTTT. As protein: CASSINLNTEAFF. Drawing the rest from reference TRBV11-3 and TRBJ1-1, the complete variable domain is EAGVVQSPRYKIIEKKQPVAFWCNPISGHNTLYWYLQNLGQGPELLIRYENEEAVDDSQLPKDRFSAERLKGVDSTLKIQPAELGDSAVYLCASSINLNTEAFFGQGTRLTVV.

The genes are TRBV10-2 and TRBJ2-1; D might be TRBD2 (5 bases). Trimming pared 8 bases from V and 9 bases from J, leaving 20 bases between. Germline V CDR1 and CDR2: WSHSY, SAAADI. This CDR3 spans 14 amino acids. The CDR3, as DNA: TGCGCCAGCCGAGCATCCAGCGGCGGTGGTGAGCAGTTCTTC. Encoded protein: CASRASSGGGEQFF.

The V gene is TRBV19, the J gene TRBJ2-7; TRBD1 might be the D (6 bases). This CDR3 comprises 16 residues. The germline V and J ends were trimmed by 6 bases and 2 bases, with 20 bases remaining between them. Looked up from germline, CDR1 is LNHDA and CDR2 is SQIVND (reference sequence). The CDR3 nucleotides read TGTGCCAGTAGATTGGGGGCGGGCCCGACTACCTACGAGCAGTACTTC. Protein: CASRLGAGPTTYEQYF. Based on the CDR3 plus reference TRBV19 and TRBJ2-7, the full variable domain is DGGITQSPKYLFRKEGQNVTLSCEQNLNHDAMYWYRQDPGQGLRLIYYSQIVNDFQKGDIAEGYSVSREKKESFPLTVTSAQKNPTAFYLCASRLGAGPTTYEQYFGPGTRLTVT.

The chain couples TRBV30 to TRBJ2-7, with 9 bases fitting TRBD1. Germline V gives CDR1 GTSNPN, CDR2 SVGIG (reference sequence). CDR3 length: 14 residues. The V segment lost 4 bases and the J segment 5 bases; nucleotides outside the gene matches: 9. CDR3 residues: CAWNPGQGIDEQYF. The CDR3 DNA follows: TGTGCCTGGAACCCAGGACAGGGGATCGACGAGCAGTACTTC.